These 30 T cell receptor beta chains were all obtained from the same sample, sequenced in a study of T-cell memory formation after mild COVID-19. MiXCR, run by TCRdb on the 5' RACE reads, gives a single entry per CDR3 protein. The sample consists of 200,000 or so distinct CDR3 sequences, over 7.5% of them appearing once. The sequenced sample was PBMCs or a T cell subset sorted from them (not recorded which). These receptors all come from a man younger than 30 who had mild COVID-19 (a few samples of this study predate the infection). Cell type and time point are not known.

The rearrangement uses TRBV6-6 and TRBJ2-5, with TRBD2 matching over 15 bases. This CDR3 has 18 amino acids. V lost 2 bases to trimming and J lost 4 bases; unmatched junction nucleotides: 8. Germline loops: CDR1 MNHNY, CDR2 SVGAGI (reference sequence). The CDR3 is CASSYPGLAGGPVETQYF. CDR3 coding DNA: TGTGCCAGCAGTTACCCCGGACTAGCGGGGGGGCCAGTAGAGACCCAGTACTTC.

This clonotype was detected many times. The chain uses TRBV4-3 and TRBJ2-7; 9 positions agree with TRBD1. The length of the CDR3 is 15 residues. J gave up 2 bases and V 1 base, and 3 bases lay outside the gene matches. Germline V gene data show CDR1 as LGHNA and CDR2 as YSLEER. This CDR3 reads CASSQGTGDTYEQYF. The CDR3 coding sequence is TGCGCCAGCAGCCAAGGGACAGGGGATACCTACGAGCAGTACTTC.

The sample holds many counts of this clonotype. The V and J genes are TRBV5-1 and TRBJ2-7; 8 bases are a match to TRBD1. The CDR3 consists of 16 residues. Trimming cost V 3 bases and J 2 bases; bases outside gene matches: 10. Germline lookup yields CDR1 SGHRS and CDR2 YFSETQ. CDR3 in amino acids: CASSYSRDRPTYEQYF. The DNA of the CDR3 is TGCGCCAGCAGCTACTCCCGGGACAGGCCGACCTACGAGCAGTACTTC.

Only a few counts were recorded for this clonotype. The chain joins TRBV7-2 to TRBJ2-4; D is perhaps TRBD1 (6 bases). There are 12 residues in the CDR3. V was cut by 4 bases and J by 8 bases, with 9 bases left in between. The germline CDR1 and CDR2 sequences are SGHTA and FQGNSA. DNA of the CDR3: TGTGCCAGCAGCTCACAGGGACACATTCAGTACTTC. Translating it yields CASSSQGHIQYF. Using reference TRBV7-2 and TRBJ2-4 for the parts outside the CDR3, the full variable domain is GAGVSQSPSNKVTEKGKDVELRCDPISGHTALYWYRQSLGQGLEFLIYFQGNSAPDKSGLPSDRFSAERTGGSVSTLTIQRTQQEDSAVYLCASSSQGHIQYFGAGTRLSVL.

This clonotype was found many times. V and J are TRBV2 and TRBJ1-6; TRBD1 matches 7 bases. With V trimmed by 6 bases and J by 2 bases, 4 bases remained unmatched. CDR3 length: 15 amino acids. In germline, CDR1 is SNHLY, CDR2 FYNNEI. In nucleotides, the CDR3 is TGTGCCAGCAGCGTTGACAGGGCCTATAATTCACCCCTCCACTTT. It yields the protein CASSVDRAYNSPLHF.

Ten or more counts support this clonotype. The chain uses TRBV29-1 and TRBJ2-5; possibly TRBD2 for D (6 bases). This CDR3 is built from 15 residues. V shed 7 bases and J shed 1 base, with 19 bases lying between them. The germline gives CDR1 SQVTM, CDR2 ANQGSEA. CDR3 DNA: TGCAGCGCCCAACGGGGAGGCGGCCTCCAAGAGACCCAGTACTTC. Amino acids: CSAQRGGGLQETQYF.

The rearrangement uses TRBV2 and TRBJ1-1; D call uncertain. The CDR3 is 12 amino acids. V lost 0 bases and J 6 bases, leaving 5 bases between the germline ends. Germline CDR1 is SNHLY and CDR2 is FYNNEI. The CDR3 sequence is CASSEAGAEAFF. CDR3 bases: TGTGCCAGCAGTGAAGCTGGTGCTGAAGCTTTCTTT.

In this sample, this clonotype turned up a few times. The chain is built from TRBV5-1 and TRBJ2-5; 11 nucleotides match TRBD2. V trimming: 2 bases; J trimming: 2 bases; junction bases outside the gene matches: 2. The CDR3 is 15 residues long. CDR1 is SGHRS and CDR2 is YFSETQ in the germline V gene. The CDR3 DNA sequence: TGCGCCAGCAGCTTTCCTAGCGGGGGGCAAGAGACCCAGTACTTC. This translates into CASSFPSGGQETQYF. The whole variable domain, filled in from reference TRBV5-1 and TRBJ2-5, reads KAGVTQTPRYLIKTRGQQVTLSCSPISGHRSVSWYQQTPGQGLQFLFEYFSETQRNKGNFPGRFSGRQFSNSRSEMNVSTLELGDSALYLCASSFPSGGQETQYFGPGTRLLVL.

There are many counts of this clonotype. V usage is TRBV29-1 and J usage is TRBJ2-7; perhaps TRBD1 as D (6 bases). The CDR3 totals 13 residues. V lost 6 bases and J lost 3, with 15 bases in between. Germline V CDR1 and CDR2: SQVTM, ANQGSEA. The CDR3 loop is CSVASDRRYEQYV. In nucleotides, the CDR3 is TGCAGCGTGGCCTCCGACAGGCGCTACGAGCAGTACGTC.

The chain has TRBV24-1 and TRBJ1-2; 7 bases match TRBD1. In germline, CDR1 is KGHDR, CDR2 SFDVKD. This CDR3 is 13 amino acids long. The trim removed 3 bases at V and 8 bases at J, leaving 5 bases unmatched. The CDR3 sequence: CATSDQTGAGYTF. CDR3 DNA sequence: TGTGCCACCAGTGATCAAACAGGGGCGGGCTACACCTTC.

The sample holds a few counts of this clonotype. The genes are TRBV7-6 and TRBJ1-1; D uncertain. V lost 2 bases to trimming and J lost 0 bases, with 4 bases between them. From germline, CDR1 is SGHVS and CDR2 FNYEAQ. The CDR3 is made up of 13 amino acids. CDR3 DNA sequence: TGTGCCAGCAGCTTATCTTTGAACACTGAAGCTTTCTTT. It specifies CASSLSLNTEAFF.

V is TRBV4-3 and J is TRBJ1-2; TRBD1 might be the D (6 bases). Germline-derived CDR1 and CDR2 are LGHNA and YSLEER. The CDR3 contains 15 residues. Trimming removed 4 bases at V and 5 bases at J, with 17 bases between. This chain's CDR3 is CASSLGGGLPYGYTF. The DNA of the CDR3 is TGCGCCAGCAGCCTAGGGGGGGGCCTGCCATATGGCTACACCTTC.

The genes are TRBV5-1 and TRBJ1-6; the match to TRBD1 covers 8 bases. Germline-derived CDR1 and CDR2 are SGHRS and YFSETQ. The CDR3 length is 15 residues. Germline trimming cut 4 bases from V and 5 bases from J; bases unmatched to any gene: 5. The CDR3 DNA follows: TGCGCCAGCAGCCCGCAGGGGGCGGATAATTCACCCCTCCACTTT. Translation: CASSPQGADNSPLHF.

The V and J genes are TRBV3-1 and TRBJ1-1; 8 bases align to TRBD1. The length of the CDR3 is 13 residues. J gave up 7 bases and V 5 bases, and 6 bases lay outside the gene matches. The germline gives CDR1 LGHDT, CDR2 YNNKEL (reference sequence). In DNA, the CDR3 is TGTGCCAGCAGCGGAACAGGGGGGGGTGAAGCTTTCTTT. This gives the protein CASSGTGGGEAFF. The full variable domain, completed using reference TRBV3-1 and TRBJ1-1, is DTAVSQTPKYLVTQMGNDKSIKCEQNLGHDTMYWYKQDSKKFLKIMFSYNNKELIINETVPNRFSPKSPDKAHLNLHINSLELGDSAVYFCASSGTGGGEAFFGQGTRLTVV.

In its sample, this clonotype was seen a few times. The chain employs TRBV7-2 and TRBJ2-5; D is possibly TRBD2 (5 bases). CDR1 is SGHTA, CDR2 FQGNSA, per germline. The CDR3 extends over 14 amino acids. The ends were cut back, 7 bases at V and 2 bases at J, with 14 bases in the middle. This CDR3 is CASIERTGQETQYF. The CDR3 bases are TGTGCCAGCATCGAAAGGACGGGACAAGAGACCCAGTACTTC.

The chain employs TRBV7-9 and TRBJ1-2; D is unresolved. The germline V and J ends were trimmed by 7 bases and 4 bases, with 13 bases remaining between them. Germline assignment: CDR1 SEHNR and CDR2 FQNEAQ (reference sequence). The CDR3 runs 13 residues. The CDR3 bases are TGTGCCAGCACCCTAGCTGTAACCTATGGCTACACCTTC. Protein product: CASTLAVTYGYTF.

The chain is built from TRBV11-2 and TRBJ2-3, with 11 bases aligning to TRBD2. V lost 4 bases and J lost 3; bases outside the gene matches: 6. Germline V gene sequence: CDR1 SGHAT, CDR2 FQNNGV. CDR3 length equals 16 residues. For the CDR3, the DNA is TGTGCCAGCAGCTCCCTTCTAGCGGGGGGAACAGATACGCAGTATTTT. This gives the protein CASSSLLAGGTDTQYF.

In its sample, this clonotype was seen many times. This sequence joins TRBV21-1 and TRBJ2-3; the DNA was not compared with TRBD1, the D call given in the table. TRBV21-1 is designated a pseudogene. The CDR3 is 17 residues long. The CDR3 nucleotides read TGTGCCAGCAGCAAAGAAATTCTCCAGGGGAGAAGAGATACGCAGTATTTT. Its translation is CASSKEILQGRRDTQYF.

In regard to this clonotype: Without the conserved terminal phenylalanine or tryptophan, this CDR3 likely stems from a read error. The V gene is TRBV7-8, the J gene TRBJ1-6; D not resolved. The CDR3 length is 13 residues. Germline V CDR1 and CDR2: SGHVS, FQNEAQ. Between the trimmed V and J ends, which lost 4 bases and 7 bases, there was a span of 8 bases. CDR3 sequence: CASSSTWNSPLHI. For the CDR3, the DNA is TGTGCCAGCAGCTCGACTTGGAATTCACCCCTCCACATT.

This clonotype appeared a few times. CDR3 in DNA: TGTGCCAGCAGCTTAAGTAGGACAGCCTACGAGCAGTACTTC. This encodes CASSLSRTAYEQYF. This chain links TRBV7-2 with TRBJ2-7, with D tentatively TRBD1 (6 bases). Germline CDR1 and CDR2: SGHTA and FQGNSA. The CDR3 runs 14 residues. Trimming took 2 bases from V and 2 from J, leaving 10 bases between them.

The chain links TRBV3-1 to TRBJ2-2, with D hard to call. Per the germline V gene, CDR1 is LGHDT and CDR2 is YNNKEL (reference sequence). There are 14 residues in the CDR3. The ends were cut back, 7 bases at V and 4 bases at J, with 13 bases in the middle. For the CDR3, the DNA is TGTGCCAGCATCGATTTTTCAGGCACCGGGGAGCTGTTTTTT. This sequence encodes CASIDFSGTGELFF.

This chain joins TRBV7-7 and TRBJ2-5; D call uncertain. Deletions cut 5 bases from V and 4 bases from J, with 11 bases between. The CDR3 extends over 13 amino acids. The germline gives CDR1 SSHAT, CDR2 FNYEAQ (reference sequence). In DNA, the CDR3 is TGTGCCAGCAGCCCCAATCCGGGAGAGACCCAGTACTTC. It is translated as CASSPNPGETQYF.

This clonotype was counted between two and nine times. The chain employs TRBV6-6 and TRBJ2-1; 11 nucleotides match TRBD2. V dropped 3 bases and J dropped 7; count of bases not matched to a gene: 11. This CDR3 region has 17 residues. Germline-derived CDR1 and CDR2 are MNHNY and SVGAGI (reference sequence). The CDR3 here is CASSYTPGSGGENEQFF. The CDR3 DNA follows: TGTGCCAGCAGTTATACCCCGGGTAGCGGGGGGGAAAATGAGCAGTTCTTC.

This clonotype occurred a few times. CDR3 in DNA: TGTGCCAGCAGGTTCAAGGGGCCTCAAGAGACCCAGTACTTC. Translated: CASRFKGPQETQYF. The rearrangement links TRBV7-2 to TRBJ2-5; TRBD1 might be the D (5 bases). The germline V gene has CDR1 SGHTA and CDR2 FQGNSA. Trimming pared 6 bases from V and 2 bases from J, leaving 13 bases between. This CDR3 is built from 14 residues.

The V and J genes are TRBV5-6 and TRBJ1-6; no clear D. CDR1 SGHDT and CDR2 YYEEEE come from the germline V gene. The CDR3 contains 16 residues. V lost 0 bases and J 8 bases, leaving 15 bases between the germline ends. Here the CDR3 reads CASSLVSSQDYSPLHF. The DNA for the CDR3 is TGTGCCAGCAGCTTGGTCTCGTCTCAGGACTATTCACCCCTCCACTTT.

This clonotype came up a few times. V gene TRBV20-1 combines with J gene TRBJ1-2; tentative D call: TRBD1 (5 bases). V gave up 2 bases and J gave up 2 bases, with 12 bases separating them. Germline values: CDR1 DFQATT, CDR2 SNEGSKA (reference sequence). There are 14 residues in the CDR3. DNA of the CDR3: TGCAGTGCTAGAACCGAGGGACTGAACTATGGCTACACCTTC. This gives the protein CSARTEGLNYGYTF.

This chain uses TRBV6-2 or TRBV6-3 with TRBJ2-7; no firm D call. CDR3 size: 13 residues. With 0 bases removed from V and 10 bases from J, the gap between germline ends came to 13 bases. CDR1 and CDR2 from the germline V gene are MNHEY and SVGEGT. The CDR3 region is CASSYSKHGIQYV. For the CDR3, the DNA is TGTGCCAGCAGTTACTCGAAGCACGGAATCCAGTACGTC.

The V and J genes are TRBV6-1 and TRBJ2-5; 9 nucleotides agree with TRBD2. J was trimmed by 5 bases and V by 4 bases; bases with no gene match: 11. CDR1 MNHNS and CDR2 SASEGT come from the germline V gene. This CDR3 is 16 amino acids long. The CDR3, as DNA: TGTGCCAGCAGTGTGGAATCGAGCGGGGGGCTGGAGACCCAGTACTTC. It yields the protein CASSVESSGGLETQYF.

V usage is TRBV10-3 and J usage is TRBJ1-5, with D perhaps TRBD1 (5 bases). This CDR3 region has 13 residues. CDR1 ENHRY and CDR2 SYGVKD come from the germline V gene. Trimming shortened V by 2 bases and J by 4 bases, and 6 bases separated the two germline ends. The CDR3 nucleotides are TGTGCCATCAGTGAGGCAGGGAATCAGCCCCAGCATTTT. It specifies CAISEAGNQPQHF.

This clonotype was counted many times. The chain combines TRBV12-5 with TRBJ2-4; 8 bases are a match to TRBD2. Germline values: CDR1 LGHNT, CDR2 FRNRAP. The CDR3 has 15 amino acids. V trimming: 1 base; J trimming: 4 bases; junction bases outside the gene matches: 3. CDR3 sequence (DNA): TGTGCTAGTGGTTTGGGTAGCGGGGAGAAAAACATTCAGTACTTC. This sequence encodes CASGLGSGEKNIQYF. The full variable domain, rest sourced from reference TRBV12-5 and TRBJ2-4, is DARVTQTPRHKVTEMGQEVTMRCQPILGHNTVFWYRQTMMQGLELLAYFRNRAPLDDSGMPKDRFSAEMPDATLATLKIQPSEPRDSAVYFCASGLGSGEKNIQYFGAGTRLSVL.